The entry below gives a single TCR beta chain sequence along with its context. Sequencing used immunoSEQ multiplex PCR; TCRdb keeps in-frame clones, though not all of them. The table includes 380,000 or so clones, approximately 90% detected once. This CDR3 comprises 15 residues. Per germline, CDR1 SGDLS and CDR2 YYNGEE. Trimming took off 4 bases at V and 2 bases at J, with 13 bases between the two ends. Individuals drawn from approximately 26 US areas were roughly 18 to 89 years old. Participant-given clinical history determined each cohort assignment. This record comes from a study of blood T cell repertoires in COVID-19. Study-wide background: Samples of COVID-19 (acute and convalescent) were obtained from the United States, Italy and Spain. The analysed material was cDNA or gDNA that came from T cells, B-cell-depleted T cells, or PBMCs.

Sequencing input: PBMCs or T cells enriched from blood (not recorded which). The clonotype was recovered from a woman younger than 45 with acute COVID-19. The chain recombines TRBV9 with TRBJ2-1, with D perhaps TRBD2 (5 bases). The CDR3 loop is CASSLRAGAYNEQFF. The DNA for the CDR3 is TGTGCCAGCAGCCTCCGGGCGGGCGCCTACAATGAGCAGTTCTTC. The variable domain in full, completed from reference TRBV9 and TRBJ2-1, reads DSGVTQTPKHLITATGQRVTLRCSPRSGDLSVYWYQQSLDQGLQFLIQYYNGEERAKGNILERFSAQQFPDLHSELNLSSLELGDSALYFCASSLRAGAYNEQFFGPGTRLTVL.